Below, 32 T cell receptor beta chains from the same sample are listed, as sequenced in a study of Ad26.COV2.S vaccination and SARS-CoV-2 variants. Data came from immunoSEQ multiplex PCR; TCRdb stores just in-frame clones and leaves some out. This table holds 400,000 or so clones, around 85% found once. Treatment in this sample: around 19 received Ad26.COV2.S at low or high dose, single or two shots; several received placebo; per-sample allocation not given. Samples came from day 63 after the first vaccine or placebo injection. The specimen was peripheral blood, collected in a trial of Ad26.COV2.S vaccine versus placebo. Source of these receptors: a person between 18 and 65 years old who received the Ad26.COV2.S COVID-19 vaccine or a placebo.

As to this clone: Other DNA sequences in this specimen translate into the identical CDR3. V is TRBV18 and J is TRBJ2-7; D is uncertain. The CDR3 runs to 12 residues. V was trimmed by 4 bases and J by 2 bases, leaving 6 bases between them. Germline loops: CDR1 KGHSH, CDR2 LQKENI. CDR3 DNA sequence: TGTGCCAGCTCACTTGGTACCTACGAGCAGTACTTC. Its translation: CASSLGTYEQYF.

V gene TRBV3-1 (or the pseudogene TRBV3-2) combines with J gene TRBJ2-5; D is perhaps TRBD2 (5 bases). The germline gives CDR1 LGHDT, CDR2 YNNKEL (reference sequence). The V end lost 3 bases, the J end lost 5 bases, and 10 bases lay between the germline ends. There are 13 residues in the CDR3. The CDR3 sequence: CASSHNERETQYF. For the CDR3, the DNA is TGTGCCAGCAGCCACAACGAGCGGGAGACCCAGTACTTC.

This clone was seen only once. The CDR3 region is CASSLARESGYTF. The DNA for the CDR3 is TGTGCCAGCAGCTTAGCCAGGGAGAGTGGCTACACCTTC. The V gene is TRBV7-2, the J gene TRBJ1-2; tentatively, D is TRBD1 (5 bases). Germline CDR1 reads SGHTA; CDR2 reads FQGNSA. The length of the CDR3 is 13 residues. V lost 0 bases to trimming and J lost 7 bases, with 9 bases between them.

In its sample, this clone was seen once. The V gene is TRBV13, the J gene TRBJ2-5; perhaps TRBD1 as D (5 bases). Germline V gives CDR1 PRHDT, CDR2 FYEKMQ (reference sequence). This CDR3 has 14 residues. Trimming pared 6 bases from V and 2 bases from J, leaving 13 bases between. The CDR3 is CASRLTAGQETQYF. CDR3 coding DNA: TGTGCCAGCAGATTGACAGCCGGACAAGAGACCCAGTACTTC. Combining the CDR3 with reference TRBV13 and TRBJ2-5 gives the whole variable domain AAGVIQSPRHLIKEKRETATLKCYPIPRHDTVYWYQQGPGQDPQFLISFYEKMQSDKGSIPDRFSAQQFSDYHSELNMSSLELGDSALYFCASRLTAGQETQYFGPGTRLLVL.

This rearrangement joins TRBV15 to TRBJ1-1, with 8 bases that match TRBD1. Trimming took 5 bases from V and 5 from J; bases not matched to a gene: 10. The CDR3 loop spans 15 amino acids. CDR1 and CDR2 from the germline V gene are LNHNV and YYDKDF (reference sequence). CDR3 sequence (DNA): TGTGCCACCAGCCCCCGACAGGGGCTGAGGACTGAAGCTTTCTTT. Amino acid sequence: CATSPRQGLRTEAFF.

This clone was observed a single time. This chain joins TRBV5-1 and TRBJ1-4, with 9 bases fitting TRBD1. Germline V lookup: CDR1 SGHRS, CDR2 YFSETQ. V lost 4 bases to trimming and J lost 7 bases; unmatched junction nucleotides: 5. The CDR3 consists of 14 residues. As DNA, the CDR3 is TGCGCCAGCAGCCCGCCGGGACAGGGTGAAAAACTGTTTTTT. It is translated as CASSPPGQGEKLFF.

Turning to this clone: Other DNA sequences in this sample translate to the same CDR3. This chain links TRBV3-1 (or the pseudogene TRBV3-2) with TRBJ1-2; 9 bases fit TRBD1. This CDR3 region has 16 residues. Germline CDR1 LGHDT, CDR2 YNNKEL (reference sequence). The V gene end was trimmed by 1 base and the J gene end by 1 base; junction bases not matched to a gene: 4. CDR3 sequence (DNA): TGTGCCAGCAGCCAAGTGGGGACAGGGCGTAACTATGGCTACACCTTC. Protein: CASSQVGTGRNYGYTF.

The V call is TRBV4-1, the J call TRBJ2-4; 9 nucleotides line up with TRBD2. The V gene's germline CDR1 is MGHRA and CDR2 YSYEKL. The CDR3 contains 17 residues. The trim removed 1 base at V and 0 bases at J, leaving 4 bases unmatched. CDR3 residues: CASSQAGTSLAKNIQYF. The CDR3, as DNA: TGCGCCAGCAGCCAAGCCGGGACTAGCCTAGCCAAAAACATTCAGTACTTC.

This rearrangement joins TRBV5-4 to TRBJ2-5, with TRBD2 as a possible D gene (5 bases). Germline CDR1 SGHNT, CDR2 YYREEE (reference sequence). V was cut by 4 bases and J by 2 bases, with 9 bases left in between. The CDR3 totals 13 residues. The CDR3 protein is CASSPPGQETQYF. The CDR3 region has the DNA TGTGCCAGCAGCCCTCCGGGGCAAGAGACCCAGTACTTC.

This clone appeared once. The chain carries TRBV5-1 and TRBJ1-1; D call uncertain. This CDR3 spans 13 amino acids. V lost 2 bases and J 1 base, leaving 6 bases between the germline ends. Germline CDR1 reads SGHRS; CDR2 reads YFSETQ. The CDR3 reads CASSFWENTEAFF. The CDR3 coding sequence is TGCGCCAGCAGCTTCTGGGAGAACACTGAAGCTTTCTTT.

V usage is TRBV19 and J usage is TRBJ2-1; 7 nucleotides line up with TRBD2. Looked up from germline, CDR1 is LNHDA and CDR2 is SQIVND (reference sequence). Losses at the gene ends were 5 bases for V and 5 bases for J; bases not matched to a gene: 15. The CDR3 extends over 17 amino acids. Written as DNA, the CDR3 is TGTGCCAGTAGTGCGCCAAGGGGAGCGGGGACCAACAATGAGCAGTTCTTC. This gives the protein CASSAPRGAGTNNEQFF.

The chain has TRBV18 and TRBJ1-2, with 7 bases that match TRBD1. V shed 2 bases and J 3 bases; nucleotides not matched to a gene: 6. CDR3 length: 15 residues. Looked up from germline, CDR1 is KGHSH and CDR2 is LQKENI. CDR3 DNA: TGTGCCAGCTCACCAGCTAGCCAGGGGGACTATGGCTACACCTTC. It specifies CASSPASQGDYGYTF.

In this sample, this clone turned up once. V is TRBV14 and J is TRBJ2-7; no firm D call. CDR1 is SGHDN, CDR2 FVKESK, per germline. V was trimmed by 1 base and J by 12 bases, leaving 16 bases between them. The CDR3 has 13 residues. The CDR3 DNA follows: TGTGCCAGCAGCCAAGGAGGCCTCCCGGGCCGGTACTTC. Protein sequence: CASSQGGLPGRYF.

The CDR3 DNA is TGTGCCAGCAAATGGGGGCGGGAGACCCAGTACTTC. It translates to CASKWGRETQYF. The rearrangement joins TRBV6-5 to TRBJ2-5, with D maybe TRBD1 (6 bases). V lost 7 bases and J 5 bases, leaving 11 bases between the germline ends. This CDR3 is 12 amino acids long. Germline V gene lookup returns CDR1 MNHEY and CDR2 SVGAGI.

V usage is TRBV15 and J usage is TRBJ1-5; TRBD1 might be the D (5 bases). There are 17 residues in the CDR3. V was shortened by 0 bases and J by 6 bases, with 18 bases between the two germline ends. CDR1 is LNHNV and CDR2 is YYDKDF in the germline V gene (reference sequence). For the CDR3, the DNA is TGTGCCACCAGCAGAGACGGTAAGAAAGGGACGGGTCAGCCCCAGCATTTT. This sequence encodes CATSRDGKKGTGQPQHF.

The chain couples TRBV6-5 to TRBJ2-5; D not resolved. Per the germline V gene, CDR1 is MNHEY and CDR2 is SVGAGI. The CDR3 totals 14 residues. V shed 1 base and J shed 5 bases, with 11 bases lying between them. CDR3 nucleotides: TGTGCCAGCAGTTACTTCCAGGCGGCGGAGACCCAGTACTTC. It encodes CASSYFQAAETQYF.

This clone was seen just once. The rearrangement links TRBV18 to TRBJ1-1; no definite D call. The germline CDR1 and CDR2 sequences are KGHSH and LQKENI. V was shortened by 0 bases and J by 0 bases, with 11 bases between the two germline ends. This CDR3 region has 16 residues. CDR3 sequence: CASSPPSGVMNTEAFF. The CDR3 DNA reads as TGTGCCAGCTCACCACCCTCCGGGGTTATGAACACTGAAGCTTTCTTT.

V is TRBV4-1 and J is TRBJ1-6; 7 bases match TRBD1. In germline, CDR1 is MGHRA, CDR2 YSYEKL. J gave up 10 bases and V 3 bases, and 6 bases lay outside the gene matches. The CDR3 has 14 amino acids. CDR3 DNA sequence: TGCGCCAGCAGCCAGACAGGGTTGAGCTCACCCCTCCACTTT. Translated: CASSQTGLSSPLHF.

The gene calls are TRBV14 and TRBJ2-7; D gene unclear. Trimming took 4 bases from V and 0 from J, leaving 19 bases between them. Germline lookup yields CDR1 SGHDN and CDR2 FVKESK. This CDR3 has 17 residues. CDR3 amino acids: CASSRNSRSTGSYEQYF. The CDR3 nucleotides are TGTGCCAGCAGCCGCAATTCGAGGTCGACGGGCTCCTACGAGCAGTACTTC.

The V call is TRBV2, the J call TRBJ2-7, with D tentatively TRBD1 (6 bases). This CDR3 region has 12 residues. Per germline, CDR1 SNHLY and CDR2 FYNNEI. Deletions cut 10 bases from V and 6 bases from J, with 16 bases between. The CDR3 protein is CATIGQRGEQYF. The CDR3 nucleotides read TGTGCCACTATCGGACAGCGTGGCGAGCAGTACTTC.

The rearrangement uses TRBV18 and TRBJ1-6; D is unresolved. V shed 2 bases and J shed 11 bases, with 10 bases lying between them. CDR1 and CDR2 from the germline V gene are KGHSH and LQKENI. The CDR3 has 13 residues. This CDR3 is CASSPNQEPPLHF. The CDR3 bases are TGTGCCAGCTCACCAAACCAGGAACCACCCCTCCACTTT.

This rearrangement joins TRBV18 to TRBJ1-4; D is uncertain. CDR3 length: 14 residues. From germline, CDR1 is KGHSH and CDR2 LQKENI. Trimming took off 3 bases at V and 0 bases at J, with 5 bases between the two ends. CDR3 loop: CASSPDATNEKLFF. In DNA form, the CDR3 reads TGTGCCAGCTCACCCGATGCAACTAATGAAAAACTGTTTTTT.

The chain employs TRBV15 and TRBJ1-1; D is undetermined. Germline CDR1 is LNHNV and CDR2 is YYDKDF (reference sequence). V was shortened by 0 bases and J by 5 bases, with 13 bases between the two germline ends. The CDR3 contains 15 residues. The CDR3 DNA reads TGTGCCACCAGCAGAGAGTTGGAAGGGTGGACTGAAGCTTTCTTT. This gives the protein CATSRELEGWTEAFF. The complete variable domain, with remaining parts taken from reference TRBV15 and TRBJ1-1, reads DAMVIQNPRYQVTQFGKPVTLSCSQTLNHNVMYWYQQKSSQAPKLLFHYYDKDFNNEADTPDNFQSRRPNTSFCFLDIRSPGLGDTAMYLCATSRELEGWTEAFFGQGTRLTVV.

The chain carries TRBV27 and TRBJ1-1; perhaps TRBD1 as D (6 bases). CDR1 is MNHEY, CDR2 SMNVEV, per germline (reference sequence). V lost 6 bases to trimming and J lost 0 bases, with 14 bases between them. The CDR3 loop spans 15 amino acids. The CDR3 sequence is CASSHGQSLNTEAFF. CDR3 DNA sequence: TGTGCCAGCAGCCACGGACAGTCTCTGAACACTGAAGCTTTCTTT.

V and J are TRBV13 and TRBJ2-7; no clear D gene. Germline values: CDR1 PRHDT, CDR2 FYEKMQ (reference sequence). V dropped 10 bases and J dropped 6 bases, with 19 bases sitting between them. The length of the CDR3 is 13 residues. CDR3 coding DNA: TGTGCCACATCTAGTGGATTTCCCGCCGAGCAGTACTTC. The encoded protein is CATSSGFPAEQYF.

This chain joins TRBV6-2 or TRBV6-3 and TRBJ2-7; 10 bases are shared with TRBD2. After removal of 6 bases from V and 7 bases from J, the junction contained 9 bases not matched to a gene. The germline gives CDR1 MNHEY, CDR2 SVGEGT. This CDR3 region has 14 residues. The CDR3 DNA reads TGTGCCAGCAGCCTAGCGGGGGCCCTTTGGGAGCAGTACTTC. Translated, it gives CASSLAGALWEQYF.

In its sample, this clone was seen once. This sequence joins TRBV30 and TRBJ1-2, with 11 nucleotides matching TRBD1. With V trimmed by 7 bases and J by 4 bases, 5 bases remained unmatched. CDR3 size: 13 residues. Germline V gene lookup returns CDR1 GTSNPN and CDR2 SVGIG (reference sequence). CDR3 region: CAYWTGGSYGYTF. The CDR3 coding sequence is TGTGCCTACTGGACAGGGGGCAGCTATGGCTACACCTTC. The variable domain in full, with the rest retrieved from reference TRBV30 and TRBJ1-2, is SQTIHQWPATLVQPVGSPLSLECTVEGTSNPNLYWYRQAAGRGLQLLFYSVGIGQISSEVPQNLSASRPQDRQFILSSKKLLLSDSGFYLCAYWTGGSYGYTFGSGTRLTVV.

This clone was recorded a few times. The chain combines TRBV7-9 with TRBJ2-3, with 7 nucleotides matching TRBD1. CDR1 and CDR2 (germline): SEHNR, FQNEAQ (reference sequence). The CDR3 consists of 15 residues. The J segment lost 6 bases and the V segment lost 5 bases, leaving 11 bases of the junction unmatched. CDR3 sequence reads: CASSILGQTGDTQYF. As DNA, the CDR3 is TGTGCCAGCAGCATATTGGGACAGACAGGGGATACGCAGTATTTT.

V and J are TRBV6-5 and TRBJ1-2; TRBD1 might be the D (6 bases). Germline V CDR1 and CDR2: MNHEY, SVGAGI. The CDR3 sequence is 13 residues long. Trimming removed 9 bases from V and 6 bases from J, with 17 bases in between. The CDR3 DNA reads as TGTGCCAGTGGACAGCCTAGGAATCATGGCTACACCTTC. It encodes CASGQPRNHGYTF.

The chain joins TRBV20-1 to TRBJ1-2; possible D gene TRBD1, 5 bases. Germline CDR1 DFQATT, CDR2 SNEGSKA (reference sequence). With 3 bases removed from V and 8 bases from J, the gap between germline ends came to 10 bases. The CDR3 runs to 11 residues. The CDR3 loop is CSASDGDGYTF. CDR3 DNA: TGCAGTGCTAGTGACGGGGACGGCTACACCTTC.

The chain uses TRBV21-1 and TRBJ2-1. TRBV21-1 is designated a pseudogene. The CDR3 extends over 14 amino acids. CDR3 in DNA: TGTGCCAGCATTCAGTGGGGGAGCTACAATGAGCAGTTCTTC. This codes for CASIQWGSYNEQFF.

The rearrangement uses TRBV5-1 and TRBJ2-5; the D is unclear. The CDR3 sequence is 14 residues long. CDR1 and CDR2 from the germline V gene are SGHRS and YFSETQ. V lost 0 bases and J 4 bases, leaving 10 bases between the germline ends. DNA of the CDR3: TGCGCCAGCAGCTTGGAGGTACCCACAGAGACCCAGTACTTC. Translating it yields CASSLEVPTETQYF.